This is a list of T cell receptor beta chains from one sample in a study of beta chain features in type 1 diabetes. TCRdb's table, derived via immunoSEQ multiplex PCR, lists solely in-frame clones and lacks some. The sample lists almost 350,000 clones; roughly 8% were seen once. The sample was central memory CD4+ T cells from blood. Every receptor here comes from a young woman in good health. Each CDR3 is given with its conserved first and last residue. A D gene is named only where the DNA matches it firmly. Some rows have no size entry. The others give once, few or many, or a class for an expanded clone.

cdr3_nt: TGTGCCAACGAGAGCGAGCAGTACTTC; cdr3_aa: CANESEQYF; clone_size: once; d_call: NA; j_call: TRBJ2-7; v_call: TRBV27
cdr3_nt: TGTGCCAGCAGCTTCGGGAGAAGGACAGATACGCAGTATTTT; cdr3_aa: CASSFGRRTDTQYF; clone_size: few; d_call: NA; j_call: TRBJ2-3; v_call: TRBV7-2
cdr3_nt: TGTGCCAGTAGAGACTGGACAAGCTCCTACAATGAGCAGTTCTTC; cdr3_aa: CASRDWTSSYNEQFF; clone_size: NA; d_call: NA; j_call: TRBJ2-1; v_call: TRBV19
cdr3_nt: TGTGCCAGCTCACCAGCAGGGTCTTTTGGCTACACCTTC; cdr3_aa: CASSPAGSFGYTF; clone_size: few; d_call: NA; j_call: TRBJ1-2; v_call: TRBV18
cdr3_nt: TGTGCCACCAGATCGCCATTAGCCTGGGACACTGAAGCTTTCTTT; cdr3_aa: CATRSPLAWDTEAFF; clone_size: few; d_call: NA; j_call: TRBJ1-1; v_call: TRBV15
cdr3_nt: TGCGCCAGCAGCCCTGGAGGGCACTCCTACGAGCAGTACTTC; cdr3_aa: CASSPGGHSYEQYF; clone_size: many; d_call: NA; j_call: TRBJ2-7; v_call: TRBV5-1
cdr3_nt: TGTGCCAGCAGTCCAGGCCAATCTGGGGCCAACGTCCTGACTTTC; cdr3_aa: CASSPGQSGANVLTF; clone_size: few; d_call: NA; j_call: TRBJ2-6; v_call: TRBV6-1
cdr3_nt: TGTGCCAGTGCCTTCGCCGTGAACACTGAAGCTTTCTTT; cdr3_aa: CASAFAVNTEAFF; clone_size: few; d_call: NA; j_call: TRBJ1-1; v_call: TRBV14
cdr3_nt: TGTGCCAGCGGGGAGCAGGGGGCGGGCGAGCAGTACTTC; cdr3_aa: CASGEQGAGEQYF; clone_size: NA; d_call: TRBD1; j_call: TRBJ2-7; v_call: TRBV6-5
cdr3_nt: TGTGCCAGCAGCGAAGGCAGGGGGGGGTATATGAACACTGAAGCTTTCTTT; cdr3_aa: CASSEGRGGYMNTEAFF; clone_size: NA; d_call: NA; j_call: TRBJ1-1; v_call: TRBV21-1
cdr3_nt: TGTGCCACCAGCAGACCCAGGGATGGAGTCTCTGGGGCCAACGTCCTGACTTTC; cdr3_aa: CATSRPRDGVSGANVLTF; clone_size: few; d_call: NA; j_call: TRBJ2-6; v_call: TRBV15
cdr3_nt: TGTGCCATCAGCCCGGGACAGGGGAGGTCTGAAGCTTTCTTT; cdr3_aa: CAISPGQGRSEAFF; clone_size: many; d_call: TRBD1; j_call: TRBJ1-1; v_call: TRBV10-3
cdr3_nt: TGCGCCAGCAGCCAAGATCGCCCTAGCGGGAGGGTTGGTGAGCAGTTCTTC; cdr3_aa: CASSQDRPSGRVGEQFF; clone_size: many; d_call: TRBD2; j_call: TRBJ2-1; v_call: TRBV4-3
cdr3_nt: TGTGCCAGCAGCTTGGAGGGGCGAGGCAACTCTGGGGCCAACGTCCTGACTTTC; cdr3_aa: CASSLEGRGNSGANVLTF; clone_size: few; d_call: NA; j_call: TRBJ2-6; v_call: TRBV5-4
cdr3_nt: TGTGCCAGCAGTTTTCAGTGGAGAGATACGCAGTATTTT; cdr3_aa: CASSFQWRDTQYF; clone_size: NA; d_call: NA; j_call: TRBJ2-3; v_call: TRBV27
cdr3_nt: TGTGCCAGCAGTAAGACAGGGTCGTTGAAAAAACTGTTTTTT; cdr3_aa: CASSKTGSLKKLFF; clone_size: many; d_call: NA; j_call: TRBJ1-4; v_call: TRBV21-1
cdr3_nt: TGCGCCAGCAGCCTAACGGCCAGGACCGGGGAGCTGTTTTTT; cdr3_aa: CASSLTARTGELFF; clone_size: few; d_call: NA; j_call: TRBJ2-2; v_call: TRBV5-1
cdr3_nt: TGCGCCAGCAGCCAAGAACCTCTCGGGAGGACCTCCGGGCGCCAGTACTTC; cdr3_aa: CASSQEPLGRTSGRQYF; clone_size: few; d_call: TRBD2; j_call: TRBJ2-5; v_call: TRBV4-3
cdr3_nt: TGTGCCAGCAGTCCGGGATTCGACACCAGCTATGGCTACACCTTC; cdr3_aa: CASSPGFDTSYGYTF; clone_size: NA; d_call: NA; j_call: TRBJ1-2; v_call: TRBV6-1
cdr3_nt: TGTGCCAGCAGCTTAGTCGCTAGCAGTGTCTCTGGGGCCAACGTCCTGACTTTC; cdr3_aa: CASSLVASSVSGANVLTF; clone_size: many; d_call: NA; j_call: TRBJ2-6; v_call: TRBV7-2
cdr3_nt: TGCGCCAGCAGCTCTAGGGGACACAATGAGCAGTTCTTC; cdr3_aa: CASSSRGHNEQFF; clone_size: few; d_call: NA; j_call: TRBJ2-1; v_call: TRBV4-3
cdr3_nt: TGTGCCAGCACCCCTAGCGGGGGTGAAGGGGGCAATGAGCAGTTCTTC; cdr3_aa: CASTPSGGEGGNEQFF; clone_size: few; d_call: TRBD2; j_call: TRBJ2-1; v_call: TRBV7-9
cdr3_nt: TGCGCCAGCAGCTCTCTGACAGCCGACCTGTACAACACTGAAGCTTTCTTT; cdr3_aa: CASSSLTADLYNTEAFF; clone_size: NA; d_call: NA; j_call: TRBJ1-1; v_call: TRBV5-1
cdr3_nt: TGTGCCACCAGCAGAGAGGTTACAACAGGGGGCTACAATGAGCAGTTCTTC; cdr3_aa: CATSREVTTGGYNEQFF; clone_size: NA; d_call: TRBD1; j_call: TRBJ2-1; v_call: TRBV15
cdr3_nt: TGTGCCAGCAGAATGGGGAAAAATCAGCCCCAGCATTTT; cdr3_aa: CASRMGKNQPQHF; clone_size: few; d_call: NA; j_call: TRBJ1-5; v_call: TRBV28
cdr3_nt: TGTGCCAGCAGTGTTGCCAATGAGCAGTTCTTC; cdr3_aa: CASSVANEQFF; clone_size: few; d_call: NA; j_call: TRBJ2-1; v_call: TRBV6-1
cdr3_nt: TGTGCCAGCAGCTTGTCACTAATCTCTGGGACCCAGTACTTC; cdr3_aa: CASSLSLISGTQYF; clone_size: few; d_call: NA; j_call: TRBJ2-5; v_call: TRBV5-4
cdr3_nt: TGTGCCAGCAGCCTTGGGCAGACTTTTAATGAAAAACTGTTTTTT; cdr3_aa: CASSLGQTFNEKLFF; clone_size: few; d_call: NA; j_call: TRBJ1-4; v_call: TRBV7-8
cdr3_nt: TGTGCCAGCAGCCTCGACAGGGCCGCCTCGGGCTACACCTTC; cdr3_aa: CASSLDRAASGYTF; clone_size: few; d_call: TRBD1; j_call: TRBJ1-2; v_call: TRBV7-9
cdr3_nt: TGTGCTAGCAGCTTAGCAGGGGTAACCGGGGAGCTGTTTTTT; cdr3_aa: CASSLAGVTGELFF; clone_size: few; d_call: NA; j_call: TRBJ2-2; v_call: TRBV7-7
cdr3_nt: TGTGCCAGCAGCTTATATGGCGGGAAGTACAATGAGCAGTTCTTC; cdr3_aa: CASSLYGGKYNEQFF; clone_size: NA; d_call: NA; j_call: TRBJ2-1; v_call: TRBV11-2
cdr3_nt: TGTGCCAGCAGCTCTGCCCCCTCTCCCTACAATGAGCAGTTCTTC; cdr3_aa: CASSSAPSPYNEQFF; clone_size: NA; d_call: NA; j_call: TRBJ2-1; v_call: TRBV7-9
cdr3_nt: TGTGCCAGCAGGGTTGGGACGACCGGCTACACCTTC; cdr3_aa: CASRVGTTGYTF; clone_size: few; d_call: NA; j_call: TRBJ1-2; v_call: TRBV2
cdr3_nt: TGTGCCAGCTCACAACACCATAACAATGAGCAGTTCTTC; cdr3_aa: CASSQHHNNEQFF; clone_size: NA; d_call: NA; j_call: TRBJ2-1; v_call: TRBV18
cdr3_nt: TGTGCCAGCAGCCAAGAACGGGTGAGCACTGATACGCAGTATTTT; cdr3_aa: CASSQERVSTDTQYF; clone_size: few; d_call: NA; j_call: TRBJ2-3; v_call: TRBV4-2
cdr3_nt: TGCGCCAGCAGCTTGCAGGACGGGTACGAGCAGTACTTC; cdr3_aa: CASSLQDGYEQYF; clone_size: few; d_call: NA; j_call: TRBJ2-7; v_call: TRBV5-1
cdr3_nt: TGTGCCAGCTCACCGGGGGAGAACACCGGGGAGCTGTTTTTT; cdr3_aa: CASSPGENTGELFF; clone_size: NA; d_call: NA; j_call: TRBJ2-2; v_call: TRBV18
cdr3_nt: TGTGCCAGCACAAATCAGGGAAGCAGTGGTGAGCAGTTCTTC; cdr3_aa: CASTNQGSSGEQFF; clone_size: many; d_call: NA; j_call: TRBJ2-1; v_call: TRBV11-2
cdr3_nt: TGCGCCAGCAGCCAGGAACCGGGACAGGGGGGATACGAGCAGTACTTC; cdr3_aa: CASSQEPGQGGYEQYF; clone_size: few; d_call: TRBD1; j_call: TRBJ2-7; v_call: TRBV4-3
cdr3_nt: TGCAGTGGAGAGTTATACGAGCAGTACTTC; cdr3_aa: CSGELYEQYF; clone_size: few; d_call: NA; j_call: TRBJ2-7; v_call: TRBV20-1
cdr3_nt: TGTGCCAGTAGTATAGCTAGCGGCACCGGGGAGCTGTTTTTT; cdr3_aa: CASSIASGTGELFF; clone_size: NA; d_call: TRBD2; j_call: TRBJ2-2; v_call: TRBV19
cdr3_nt: TGCGCCAGCAGCTTGTCGACAGGGGAAGGCACTGAAGCTTTCTTT; cdr3_aa: CASSLSTGEGTEAFF; clone_size: NA; d_call: TRBD1; j_call: TRBJ1-1; v_call: TRBV5-1
cdr3_nt: TGTGCCAGCAGTTCTGCGGGGGGAACTTACAATGAGCAGTTCTTC; cdr3_aa: CASSSAGGTYNEQFF; clone_size: many; d_call: TRBD2; j_call: TRBJ2-1; v_call: TRBV28
cdr3_nt: TGTGCCAGCAGTTTGGTTGGGGGAGGCGACACCATCTACGAGCAGTACTTC; cdr3_aa: CASSLVGGGDTIYEQYF; clone_size: many; d_call: NA; j_call: TRBJ2-7; v_call: TRBV28
cdr3_nt: TGTGCCAGCAGCTTTCAGTCTCGAGGAGAGACCCAGTACTTC; cdr3_aa: CASSFQSRGETQYF; clone_size: many; d_call: NA; j_call: TRBJ2-5; v_call: TRBV7-2
cdr3_nt: TGCAGCGTTTACTCAGTCGGGGGCTACGAGCAGTACTTC; cdr3_aa: CSVYSVGGYEQYF; clone_size: NA; d_call: NA; j_call: TRBJ2-7; v_call: TRBV29-1
cdr3_nt: TGTGCCAGCAGCCTAAGGACTAGCGGGAGCCACGAGCAGTACTTC; cdr3_aa: CASSLRTSGSHEQYF; clone_size: many; d_call: TRBD2; j_call: TRBJ2-7; v_call: TRBV27
cdr3_nt: TGCAGCGTACTGCGGGAGGGCCGAGACATTCAGTACTTC; cdr3_aa: CSVLREGRDIQYF; clone_size: NA; d_call: TRBD2; j_call: TRBJ2-4; v_call: TRBV29-1
cdr3_nt: TGTGCCAGCAGCGTGACTCAGGTCGGGGAGCTGTTTTTT; cdr3_aa: CASSVTQVGELFF; clone_size: many; d_call: NA; j_call: TRBJ2-2; v_call: TRBV7-2
cdr3_nt: TGCGCCAGCAGACCAATGACTAGCGGGATTAGGGAGACCCAGTACTTC; cdr3_aa: CASRPMTSGIRETQYF; clone_size: NA; d_call: TRBD2; j_call: TRBJ2-5; v_call: TRBV23-1
cdr3_nt: TGCGCCAGCAGCTTGGGTGGCAGGGGGTCCTACGAGCAGTACTTC; cdr3_aa: CASSLGGRGSYEQYF; clone_size: NA; d_call: TRBD1; j_call: TRBJ2-7; v_call: TRBV5-1
cdr3_nt: TGTGCCAGCAGTTTGGAGGGATTGAACACTGAAGCTTTCTTT; cdr3_aa: CASSLEGLNTEAFF; clone_size: few; d_call: NA; j_call: TRBJ1-1; v_call: TRBV28
cdr3_nt: TGTGCCTGGAAGGTGGTACCCAGGTTGAACACTGAAGCTTTCTTT; cdr3_aa: CAWKVVPRLNTEAFF; clone_size: NA; d_call: NA; j_call: TRBJ1-1; v_call: TRBV30
cdr3_nt: TGTGCCAGTAGTCCTCAGGGGACTAGCGGGAGCGGATTGGCGGCAGATACGCAGTATTTT; cdr3_aa: CASSPQGTSGSGLAADTQYF; clone_size: NA; d_call: TRBD2; j_call: TRBJ2-3; v_call: TRBV19
cdr3_nt: TGTGCCAGTAATAAGTTGACAGGAAGGAGCAATCAGCCCCAGCATTTT; cdr3_aa: CASNKLTGRSNQPQHF; clone_size: NA; d_call: NA; j_call: TRBJ1-5; v_call: TRBV19
cdr3_nt: TGCGCCAGCAGCTTGGGCGGCCAGGGATACACAGATACGCAGTATTTT; cdr3_aa: CASSLGGQGYTDTQYF; clone_size: NA; d_call: NA; j_call: TRBJ2-3; v_call: TRBV5-1
cdr3_nt: TGCGCCAGCAGTGGTATGGGAGGGGATGAGCAGTTCTTC; cdr3_aa: CASSGMGGDEQFF; clone_size: few; d_call: TRBD2; j_call: TRBJ2-1; v_call: TRBV10-2
cdr3_nt: TGCGCCAGCAGCCAAGATTGGGCGGATGAGCAGTTCTTC; cdr3_aa: CASSQDWADEQFF; clone_size: few; d_call: NA; j_call: TRBJ2-1; v_call: TRBV4-3